The 4 T cell receptor beta chains below all came from one sample that was sequenced in a study of PD-1 blockade in classical Hodgkin lymphoma. No patient escaped relapse after autologous stem cell transplantation, and brentuximab vedotin exposure varied. Data came from immunoSEQ multiplex PCR; TCRdb stores just in-frame clones and leaves some out. The sample has about 41,000 clones, about 74% seen once. The sequencing used peripheral blood mononuclear cells (PBMCs), collected at baseline. All receptors derive from a human donor with classical Hodgkin lymphoma.

This clone came up once. The chain uses TRBV7-2 and TRBJ2-1; D unresolved. The ends were cut back, 3 bases at V and 5 bases at J, with 14 bases in the middle. Germline values: CDR1 SGHTA, CDR2 FQGNSA. The CDR3 loop spans 15 amino acids. This CDR3 reads CASSLGLAKDNEQFF. The CDR3 DNA is TGTGCCAGCAGCTTGGGGTTGGCGAAAGACAATGAGCAGTTCTTC.

The rearrangement uses TRBV30 and TRBJ1-4; 10 bases line up with TRBD1. V shed 3 bases, J shed 5 bases, and the junction held 3 bases outside the gene matches. Germline CDR1 is GTSNPN and CDR2 is SVGIG (reference sequence). The length of the CDR3 is 14 residues. CDR3 nucleotides: TGTGCCTGGAGGGGACAGGGGAGAAATGAAAAACTGTTTTTT. It is translated as CAWRGQGRNEKLFF.

V usage is TRBV15 and J usage is TRBJ1-3; D possibly corresponds to TRBD1 (5 bases). CDR1 and CDR2 (germline): LNHNV, YYDKDF (reference sequence). Trimming left V 2 bases short and J 3 bases short, with 14 bases between. This CDR3 spans 16 amino acids. This CDR3 reads CATSRRDAGNGNTIYF. The CDR3 coding sequence is TGTGCCACCAGCAGACGGGACGCCGGGAATGGAAACACCATATATTTT.

V and J are TRBV10-3 and TRBJ1-3; D unclear. From germline, CDR1 is ENHRY and CDR2 SYGVKD. Trimming cost V 0 bases and J 3 bases, with 9 bases left between them. This CDR3 has 15 residues. This CDR3 is CAISESATLGNTIYF. DNA for the CDR3: TGTGCCATCAGTGAGTCGGCAACTCTTGGAAACACCATATATTTT.